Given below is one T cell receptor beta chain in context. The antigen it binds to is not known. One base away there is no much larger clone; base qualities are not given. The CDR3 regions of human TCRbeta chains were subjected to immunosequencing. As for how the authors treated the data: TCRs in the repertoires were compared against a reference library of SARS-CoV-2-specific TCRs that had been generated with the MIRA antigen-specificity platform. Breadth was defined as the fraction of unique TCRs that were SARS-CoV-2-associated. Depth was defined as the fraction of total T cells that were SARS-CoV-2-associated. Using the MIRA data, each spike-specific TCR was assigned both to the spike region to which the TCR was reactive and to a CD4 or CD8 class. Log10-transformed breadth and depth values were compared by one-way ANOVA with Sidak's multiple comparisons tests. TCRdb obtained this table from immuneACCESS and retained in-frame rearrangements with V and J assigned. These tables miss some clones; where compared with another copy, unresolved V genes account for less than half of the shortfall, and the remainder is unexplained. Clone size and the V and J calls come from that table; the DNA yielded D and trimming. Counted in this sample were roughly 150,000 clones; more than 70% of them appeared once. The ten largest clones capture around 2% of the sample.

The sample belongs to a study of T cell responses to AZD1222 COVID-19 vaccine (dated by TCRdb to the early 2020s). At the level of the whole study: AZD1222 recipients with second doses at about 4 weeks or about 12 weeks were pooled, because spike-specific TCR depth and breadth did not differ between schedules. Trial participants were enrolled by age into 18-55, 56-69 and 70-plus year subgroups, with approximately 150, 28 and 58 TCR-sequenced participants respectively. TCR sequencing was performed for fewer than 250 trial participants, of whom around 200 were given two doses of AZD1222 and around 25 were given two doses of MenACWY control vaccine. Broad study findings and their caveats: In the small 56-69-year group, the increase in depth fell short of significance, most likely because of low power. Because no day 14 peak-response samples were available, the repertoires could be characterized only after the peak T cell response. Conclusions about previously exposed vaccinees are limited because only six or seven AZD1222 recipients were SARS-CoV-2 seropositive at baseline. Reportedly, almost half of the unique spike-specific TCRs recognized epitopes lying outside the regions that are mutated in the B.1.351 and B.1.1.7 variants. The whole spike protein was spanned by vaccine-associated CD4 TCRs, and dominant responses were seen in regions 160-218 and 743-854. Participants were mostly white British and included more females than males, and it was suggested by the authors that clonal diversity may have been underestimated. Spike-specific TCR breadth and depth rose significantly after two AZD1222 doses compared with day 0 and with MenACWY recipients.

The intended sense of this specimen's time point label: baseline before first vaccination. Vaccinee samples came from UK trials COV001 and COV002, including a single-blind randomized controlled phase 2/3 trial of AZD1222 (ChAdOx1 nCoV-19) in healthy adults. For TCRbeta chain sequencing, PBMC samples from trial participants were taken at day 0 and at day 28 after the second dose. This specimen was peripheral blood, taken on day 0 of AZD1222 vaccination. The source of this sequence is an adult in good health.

The CDR3 has the sequence CASSRTSGRTGELFF. The DNA is as follows: TGTGCCAGCAGCCGCACTAGCGGGAGGACCGGGGAGCTGTTTTTT. The sequence is built from TRBV3-1 (or the pseudogene TRBV3-2) and TRBJ2-2; 12 nucleotides in the junction match TRBD2. Counted from cysteine to phenylalanine, this CDR3 has 15 amino acids. Only CDR3 DNA remains: 45 bases, in frame from the first base. Here V drops 4 bases and J drops 5 bases, and the junction holds 2 bases not matched to any gene. CDR1 LGHDT and CDR2 YNNKEL are derived from the germline V gene (reference sequence).